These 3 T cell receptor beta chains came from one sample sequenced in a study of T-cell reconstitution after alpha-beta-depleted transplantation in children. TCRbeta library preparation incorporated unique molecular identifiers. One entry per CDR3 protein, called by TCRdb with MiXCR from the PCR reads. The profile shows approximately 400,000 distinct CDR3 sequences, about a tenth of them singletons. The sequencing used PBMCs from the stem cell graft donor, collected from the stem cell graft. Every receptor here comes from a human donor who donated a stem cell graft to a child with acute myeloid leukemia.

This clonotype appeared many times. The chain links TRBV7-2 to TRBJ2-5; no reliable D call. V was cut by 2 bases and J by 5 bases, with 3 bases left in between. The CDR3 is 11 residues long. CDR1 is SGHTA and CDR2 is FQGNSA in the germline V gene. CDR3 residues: CASSLWETQYF. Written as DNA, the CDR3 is TGTGCCAGCAGCTTATGGGAGACCCAGTACTTC.

The CDR3 sequence: CASSESGKGNQPQHF. CDR3 nucleotides: TGTGCCAGCAGCGAAAGTGGAAAGGGCAATCAGCCCCAGCATTTT. The genes are TRBV9 and TRBJ1-5, with D uncertain. V dropped 3 bases and J dropped 2 bases, with 12 bases sitting between them. Germline V gene sequence: CDR1 SGDLS, CDR2 YYNGEE. There are 15 residues in the CDR3.

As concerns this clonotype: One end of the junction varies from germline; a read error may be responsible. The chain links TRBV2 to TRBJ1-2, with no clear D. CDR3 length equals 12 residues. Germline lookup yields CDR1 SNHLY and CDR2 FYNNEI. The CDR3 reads CASRDAHYGYTF. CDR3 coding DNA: TGTGCCAGCCGTGATGCCCACTATGGCTACACCTTC.